A selection of T cell receptor beta chains follows, all from one sample in a study of cytomegalovirus exposure and HLA in healthy donors. The protocol was immunoSEQ multiplex PCR, while the TCRdb copy is restricted to in-frame clones and leaves out a portion. The sample consists of roughly 120,000 clones, roughly 65% of them appearing once. Sequences were obtained from PBMCs. The receptors here all came from a man in his forties or fifties in good health and CMV-seropositive. Both conserved end residues are part of each CDR3. D genes are given only for firm matches. The listing skips clone size in some rows; elsewhere it reads once, few, many or a size class.

j_call d_call clone_size v_call cdr3_nt cdr3_aa
TRBJ2-7 TRBD1 few TRBV19 TGTGCCAGTCGGGACAGGGCCCTCTACGAGCAGTACTTC CASRDRALYEQYF
TRBJ1-2 NA NA TRBV7-8 TGTGCCAGCAGCCCGCGCGAGGGCAACTATGGCTACACCTTC CASSPREGNYGYTF
TRBJ1-5 NA NA TRBV19 TGTGCCAGTAGTTCCAGACACTTGGATAGCAATCAGCCCCAGCATTTT CASSSRHLDSNQPQHF
TRBJ2-1 TRBD2 NA TRBV10-3 TGTGCCATCAGTGGGGGGACTAGCGGGTTAGGCGATGAGCAGTTCTTC CAISGGTSGLGDEQFF
TRBJ1-2 TRBD1 NA TRBV6-5 TGTGCCAGCAGTTACGGAGGCAGGGGGGTCTATGGCTACACCTTC CASSYGGRGVYGYTF
TRBJ2-7 TRBD1 NA TRBV2 TGTGCCAGCAGTGGGGCGGGGGACAGGGTTCTCTCCGAGCAGTACTTC CASSGAGDRVLSEQYF
TRBJ2-3 TRBD2 NA TRBV6-5 TGTGCCAGCAGTTATAGCGGGGTTAGCACAGATACGCAGTATTTT CASSYSGVSTDTQYF
TRBJ1-3 TRBD1 NA TRBV7-8 TGTGCCAGCAGCTCGACAGGGGTCAGAGGAAACACCATATATTTT CASSSTGVRGNTIYF
TRBJ1-2 NA NA TRBV29-1 TGCAGCGTTGGCCGGACGGACGGGATCTATGGCTACACCTTC CSVGRTDGIYGYTF
TRBJ2-3 TRBD2 NA TRBV19 TGTGCCAGTAGTACGGGACTAGCGGGGGGCACAGATACGCAGTATTTT CASSTGLAGGTDTQYF
TRBJ2-7 NA NA TRBV28 TGTGCCAGTTGTGGGGCCCTACCCTCCTACGAGCAGTACTTC CASCGALPSYEQYF
TRBJ2-5 NA NA TRBV5-6 TGTGCCAGCAGTCCCGGACAGTTGGGGCAAGAGACCCAGTACTTC CASSPGQLGQETQYF
TRBJ2-5 TRBD1 NA TRBV29-1 TGCAGCGTTGATGAAGGGGGCGCCGAGACCCAGTACTTC CSVDEGGAETQYF
TRBJ2-1 TRBD2 NA TRBV9 TGTGCCAGCAGCGTAGGTAGTAGCGGGAGCGGGTACAATGAGCAGTTCTTC CASSVGSSGSGYNEQFF
TRBJ1-2 TRBD1 few TRBV15 TGTGCCACCAGCAGAACAAACAGGGGGCAATATAATGGCTACACCTTC CATSRTNRGQYNGYTF
TRBJ1-4 NA NA TRBV15 TGTGCCACCCACTGGTCGGGGGACGAAAAACTGTTTTTT CATHWSGDEKLFF
TRBJ2-7 NA few TRBV7-9 TGTGCCAGCAACCCGCCGGGGGCGGGAGCCTACAGCCGCGAGCAGTACTTC CASNPPGAGAYSREQYF
TRBJ2-2 TRBD2 NA TRBV6-1 TGTGCCAGCAGTCGACGGGGGGGCTACACCGGGGAGCTGTTTTTT CASSRRGGYTGELFF
TRBJ1-2 NA NA TRBV6-1 TGTGCCAGCAGTGAAGGACAGTCTAACTATGGCTACACCTTC CASSEGQSNYGYTF
TRBJ2-3 TRBD2 NA TRBV19 TGTGCCAGTAGCCTGGGAATAGCGGGAGCCGCAGATACGCAGTATTTT CASSLGIAGAADTQYF
TRBJ2-3 TRBD2 NA TRBV7-3 TGTGCCAGCAGCTTAATGGGACTAGCGGGAGAAGCAGATACGCAGTATTTT CASSLMGLAGEADTQYF
TRBJ1-5 TRBD1 NA TRBV2 TGTGCCAGCAGTACAGGGACAGGGAAACAGCCCCAGCATTTT CASSTGTGKQPQHF
TRBJ2-6 TRBD1 NA TRBV2 TGTGCCAGCAGCACCGACAGGGTTAGGGCCAACGTCCTGACTTTC CASSTDRVRANVLTF
TRBJ2-5 NA NA TRBV10-1 TGCGCCAGCAGTGATGGAGGGGTTGTGGAGCAGTACTTC CASSDGGVVEQYF
TRBJ2-3 TRBD2 NA TRBV5-1 TGCGCCAGCAGGCCCGGGACTAGCGGCCGCACAGATACGCAGTATTTT CASRPGTSGRTDTQYF
TRBJ2-4 NA NA TRBV4-1 TGCGCCAGCAGCCAAACGGGACTGCGAGACACCAAAAACATTCAGTACTTC CASSQTGLRDTKNIQYF
TRBJ2-5 NA NA TRBV7-2 TGTGCCAGCAGCTACCAGACTAGTGAGGGGGAGACCCAGTACTTC CASSYQTSEGETQYF
TRBJ1-4 TRBD1 NA TRBV9 TGTGCCAGCAGCGTAGGGCCACGGACAGGCGGTGAAAAACTGTTTTTT CASSVGPRTGGEKLFF
TRBJ2-2 NA NA TRBV28 TGTGCCAGCACCCGCCTTGAGGTTGCCGGGGAGCTGTTTTTT CASTRLEVAGELFF
TRBJ2-7 TRBD1 NA TRBV28 TGTGCCAGCAGCATCGGACAGGGGGCCTACGAGCAGTACTTC CASSIGQGAYEQYF
TRBJ1-5 TRBD1 NA TRBV7-8 TGTGCCAGCAGCACGACAGGGATTAGCAATCAGCCCCAGCATTTT CASSTTGISNQPQHF
TRBJ2-5 NA NA TRBV28 TGTGCCAGCAGTCTCACGGGACATAAGACCCAGTACTTC CASSLTGHKTQYF
TRBJ1-1 NA NA TRBV5-1 TGCGCCAGCAAAGCCGGGATAGCAGTGAACACTGAAGCTTTCTTT CASKAGIAVNTEAFF
TRBJ1-1 NA NA TRBV10-3 TGTGCCATCAGTCTACAGGGTAACGCTGAAGCTTTCTTT CAISLQGNAEAFF
TRBJ1-3 NA NA TRBV10-3 TGTGCCATCAGTTCCGGGACTGTAGGAAACACCATATATTTT CAISSGTVGNTIYF
TRBJ2-7 TRBD1 NA TRBV5-6 TGTGCCAGCAGCTTGAACAGGGGCTACGAGCAGTACTTC CASSLNRGYEQYF
TRBJ2-3 NA NA TRBV29-1 TGCAGCGTTATCGGACAGCTAGAATACACAGATACGCAGTATTTT CSVIGQLEYTDTQYF
TRBJ1-1 NA NA TRBV19 TGTGCCAGTAGTATAGCGGGAACCCTTCCCACTGAAGCTTTCTTT CASSIAGTLPTEAFF
TRBJ2-5 TRBD2 NA TRBV11-2 TGTGCCAGCAGCCGGGGGGGGACTAGCGGGGCCCAAGAGACCCAGTACTTC CASSRGGTSGAQETQYF
TRBJ2-5 TRBD1 NA TRBV9 TGTGCCAGCAGCCCATACAGGGGGCGGGAGACCCAGTACTTC CASSPYRGRETQYF
TRBJ2-1 NA NA TRBV6-6 TGTGCCAGCAGTCACAGGGTGTACTTACAAAATGAGCAGTTCTTC CASSHRVYLQNEQFF
TRBJ2-3 NA NA TRBV6-1 TGTGCCAGCAGTGCTAGACTCACTCCCGGCACAGATACGCAGTATTTT CASSARLTPGTDTQYF
TRBJ2-2 NA NA TRBV6-5 TGTGCCAGCAGGGAGGACTTCCCCACCGGGGAGCTGTTTTTT CASREDFPTGELFF
TRBJ1-1 NA NA TRBV27 TGTGCCAGCAGTCCCTATCCGCTTACCACTGAAGCTTTCTTT CASSPYPLTTEAFF
TRBJ2-1 TRBD2 NA TRBV7-8 TGTGCCAGCAGCTTGTCCGGGACTAGCGGTTTCCACAATGAGCAGTTCTTC CASSLSGTSGFHNEQFF
TRBJ1-5 NA NA TRBV7-2 TGTGCCAGCAGTTCAGGGTTGAGCAATCAGCCCCAGCATTTT CASSSGLSNQPQHF